The 18 T cell receptor delta chains below all came from one sample that was sequenced in a study of gamma-delta T cells after stem cell transplantation (dated by TCRdb to between 2015 and 2016). Libraries were made using RT-PCR. The sequencer was an Illumina MiSeq. TCRdb reran clone calling on the public reads with CATT; rows sharing one DNA sequence were then combined. A total of 950 to 1,300 delta-chain clones appear in this sample, less than 4% of them only once. About 31% of the sample is held by the ten biggest clonotypes. The specimen was gamma-delta T cells. Every receptor here comes from a human donor. It is not recorded whose cells these are; they may come from a transplant donor.

This clone came up a few times. A read error likely explains this, since a far larger clone differs by one base. V usage is TRDV2 and J usage is TRDJ1, with 11 bases identical to TRDD3. The CDR3 sequence is 17 residues long. Germline V CDR1 and CDR2: GEAIGNYY, EKD. The CDR3 loop reads CACGTVLGDRYTDKLIF. The CDR3 coding sequence is TGTGCCTGTGGCACCGTACTGGGGGATAGATACACCGATAAACTCATCTTT.

In this sample, this clone is large. This CDR3 is also generated by other DNA sequences in the sample. This chain uses TRDV2 with TRDJ1, with 10 positions matching TRDD3. The CDR3 loop spans 15 amino acids. The germline V gene has CDR1 GEAIGNYY and CDR2 EKD. Germline trimming cut 1 base from V and 4 bases from J; bases unmatched to any gene: 5. CDR3 coding DNA: TGTGCCTGTGACACTCTGGGGGATAGGGGCGATAAACTCATCTTT. Its protein product is CACDTLGDRGDKLIF.

As to this clone: Given a far larger clone just one base away, this is likely a sequencing read error. The V call is TRDV2, the J call TRDJ1; TRDD3 agrees at 9 bases. The CDR3 is 15 amino acids. Per germline, CDR1 GEAIGNYY and CDR2 EKD. CDR3 coding DNA: TGTGCCCGTGACAGACTGGGGGACAACACCGATAAACTCATCTTT. Protein: CARDRLGDNTDKLIF.

A note on this clone: A far larger clone differs by one base, so this is likely a read error. This same CDR3 is encoded by further DNA sequences in the sample. V and J are TRDV2 and TRDJ1; D may be TRDD2 or TRDD3 (6 bases each). The V gene lost 2 bases and the J gene lost 1 base, with 28 bases spanning the gap. Germline V gives CDR1 GEAIGNYY, CDR2 EKD. The CDR3 has 20 amino acids. DNA of the CDR3: TGTGCCTGTGACAGCGTAGGTCCTACACCACGGGGATCCTCCACCGATAAACTCATCTTT. It is translated as CACDSVGPTPRGSSTDKLIF.

Turning to this clone: The mismatch at residue 10 between this DNA's translation and the TCRdb protein of a much larger clone likely reflects a read error; the protein shown is translated from the DNA. This chain links TRDV2 with TRDJ1; 11 nucleotides agree with TRDD3. The CDR3 loop spans 18 amino acids. Trimming removed 3 bases from V and 0 bases from J; junction bases left unmatched: 11. Germline V gene data show CDR1 as GEAIGNYY and CDR2 as EKD. The CDR3 sequence: CACDSVLGDMQYTDKLIF. CDR3 DNA sequence: TGTGCCTGTGACTCAGTACTGGGGGATATGCAGTACACCGATAAACTCATCTTT.

Concerning this clone itself: The protein TCRdb gives is from a much larger clone and does not agree with this DNA's translation at residue 7, likely a read error; the protein shown here comes from the DNA. V usage is TRDV2 and J usage is TRDJ1; 8 bases map to TRDD3. Germline CDR1 is GEAIGNYY and CDR2 is EKD. The CDR3 extends over 16 amino acids. V was clipped by 3 bases and J by 0 bases; unmatched bases: 8. Here the CDR3 reads CACDQLRDTDTDKLIF. Written as DNA, the CDR3 is TGTGCCTGTGACCAACTGAGGGATACGGACACCGATAAACTCATCTTT.

The J gene is TRDJ1, the V gene TRDV1; a possible D gene is TRDD3 (8 bases). The CDR3 has 27 amino acids. Germline CDR1 and CDR2: TSWWSYY and QGS. V gave up 5 bases and J gave up 0 bases, with 49 bases separating them. The CDR3, as DNA: TGTGCTCTTGGGAATTCCGCCGGGGCCAACTACCTACGCTACTGGGGGTTCCTACGAGAGTACACCGATAAACTCATCTTT. Translation gives CALGNSAGANYLRYWGFLREYTDKLIF.

This clone turned up a few times. This DNA's translation differs at residue 14 from TCRdb's protein, which comes from a much larger clone; a read error is likely, and the protein shown is translated from the DNA. The chain uses TRDV2 and TRDJ1; 8 nucleotides match TRDD3. CDR3 length equals 17 residues. Germline V gene data show CDR1 as GEAIGNYY and CDR2 as EKD. CDR3 sequence: CACDSLTGGLTTDTLIF. The CDR3 bases are TGTGCCTGTGACTCTTTAACTGGGGGGCTCACCACCGATACACTCATCTTT.

This clone is deemed hyperexpanded (1% or more). Other nucleotide sequences in the sample specify the same CDR3. The rearrangement uses TRDV2 and TRDJ1, with 7 bases aligning to TRDD3. The CDR3 sequence is 19 residues long. V trimming: 1 base; J trimming: 0 bases; junction bases outside the gene matches: 16. Germline V gene data show CDR1 as GEAIGNYY and CDR2 as EKD. The CDR3 region is CACDTVPGDKGEYTDKLIF. In DNA form, the CDR3 reads TGTGCCTGTGACACGGTCCCTGGGGATAAGGGGGAATACACCGATAAACTCATCTTT.

The chain employs TRDV2 and TRDJ1; TRDD3 is a possible D gene (6 bases). This CDR3 has 15 residues. Germline CDR1 and CDR2: GEAIGNYY and EKD. Trimming left V 1 base short and J 0 bases short, with 11 bases between. The DNA for the CDR3 is TGTGCCTGTGACACTATTGGGGATTACACCGATAAACTCATCTTT. Translating gives CACDTIGDYTDKLIF.

The sample holds a few counts of this clone. The protein TCRdb gives is from a much larger clone and does not agree with this DNA's translation at residue 5, likely a read error; the protein shown here comes from the DNA. V usage is TRDV2 and J usage is TRDJ1; 7 bases align to TRDD3. Germline V CDR1 and CDR2: GEAIGNYY, EKD. V lost 5 bases, J lost 0 bases, and 26 bases stayed unmatched. The CDR3 runs to 21 residues. In nucleotides, the CDR3 is TGTGCCTGTGGCCAAGTGAAACTGGGGACTTACCCTGCCTCGTACACCGATAAACTCATCTTT. Its translation: CACGQVKLGTYPASYTDKLIF.

By its share, this clone is medium-sized. This likely stems from a read error, as it lies one base from a far larger clone. This chain connects TRDV2 to TRDJ1; TRDD3 might be the D (6 bases). Germline V gene data show CDR1 as GEAIGNYY and CDR2 as EKD. Trimming took off 4 bases at V and 1 base at J, with 27 bases between the two ends. This CDR3 contains 19 residues. The CDR3 sequence: CACETLGELRDRVTDKLIF. The CDR3 DNA is TGTGCCTGTGAGACCCTTGGGGAGCTGAGGGATAGGGTCACCGATAAACTCATCTTT.

Worth noting for this clone: The likely explanation is a read error, given a far larger clone one base away. This sample includes further DNA sequences coding for the same CDR3. The rearrangement uses TRDV2 and TRDJ1; a weak D match, TRDD3 (5 bases). The length of the CDR3 is 16 residues. Per the germline V gene, CDR1 is GEAIGNYY and CDR2 is EKD. Trimming cost V 3 bases and J 0 bases, with 16 bases left between them. The CDR3 protein is CACDLLLGDDTDKLIF. CDR3 nucleotides: TGTGCCTGTGACTTACTACTTGGGGACGACACCGATAAACTCATCTTT.

This clone rates as hyperexpanded. This CDR3 is also generated by other DNA sequences in the sample. The rearrangement uses TRDV2 and TRDJ1; D is perhaps TRDD3 (6 bases). Germline V gene data show CDR1 as GEAIGNYY and CDR2 as EKD. Deletions cut 1 base from V and 0 bases from J, with 17 bases between. This CDR3 has 17 residues. The CDR3 DNA reads TGTGCCTGTGACACTATTGGGGGCTCTGCCTACACCGATAAACTCATCTTT. It specifies CACDTIGGSAYTDKLIF.

A note on this clone: TCRdb's protein, taken from a much larger clone, differs from this DNA's translation at residues 4 and 10, likely owing to a read error; the protein displayed comes from the DNA. The gene calls are TRDV2 and TRDJ1; D possibly corresponds to TRDD3 (5 bases). This CDR3 has 15 residues. Between the trimmed V and J ends, which lost 5 bases and 4 bases, there was a span of 19 bases. The germline CDR1 and CDR2 sequences are GEAIGNYY and EKD. CDR3 coding DNA: TGTGCCTGTGGCTCGCTACGGGGAAGGAGCGATAAACTCATCTTT. Its translation: CACGSLRGRSDKLIF.

Points on this clone: This likely came from a read error, as a far larger clone is one base away. This sample includes further DNA sequences coding for the same CDR3. The V and J genes are TRDV2 and TRDJ3; TRDD3 aligns across 11 bases. With 4 bases clipped from V and 5 bases from J, the junction kept 9 bases outside the gene matches. CDR3 length: 18 amino acids. CDR1 is GEAIGNYY, CDR2 EKD, per germline. For the CDR3, the DNA is TGTGCCTGTGATAAATTGGGGGATACGGTCCGGGACACCCGACAGATGTTTTTC. This encodes CACDKLGDTVRDTRQMFF.

A few counts support this clone. Given a much more abundant clone one base away, this may be a read error. This sample also contains other DNA sequences that code for the same CDR3. J is TRDJ1 and V is TRDV1, with a possible D match to TRDD3 (9 bases). Germline V gene data show CDR1 as TSWWSYY and CDR2 as QGS. The CDR3 has 24 amino acids. V dropped 0 bases and J dropped 4 bases, with 39 bases sitting between them. The CDR3 is CALGELSHGLPIWGIVFIGDKLIF. In nucleotides, the CDR3 is TGTGCTCTTGGGGAACTTTCCCATGGCCTTCCTATATGGGGGATAGTTTTTATAGGCGATAAACTCATCTTT.

As to this clone: With a far larger clone one base away, a read error is the likely cause. The identical CDR3 is also encoded by other nucleotide sequences in the sample. The chain employs TRDV2 and TRDJ1, with 8 bases identical to TRDD3. V was clipped by 0 bases and J by 0 bases; unmatched bases: 29. Germline V gene lookup returns CDR1 GEAIGNYY and CDR2 EKD. The CDR3 covers 24 residues. The CDR3 loop reads CACDTVGGLGTVSSGGPYTDKLIF. Here the CDR3 DNA reads TGTGCCTGTGACACCGTCGGCGGTCTGGGAACCGTGTCGTCTGGGGGACCGTACACCGATAAACTCATCTTT.